The sequence of this T cell receptor (beta chain) was determined in a study of blood T cell repertoires in COVID-19. As for the study in general: Spain, Italy and the United States supplied samples that represented acute and convalescent COVID-19.

From germline, CDR1 is GTSNPN and CDR2 SVGIG (reference sequence). The CDR3 runs 14 residues. The trim removed 0 bases at V and 1 base at J, leaving 1 base unmatched. In the study's own analysis: Amplification from reference gene primers served as the basis for estimated nucleated cell counts. Using immunoSEQ multiplex PCR, the repertoire was profiled, and TCRdb retains in-frame clones only, with some absent. V and J calls and clone size are given by that table; D and trimming were obtained from the DNA. Found here are about 280,000 clones, about nine tenths of them singletons; the top ten hold roughly 10%.

The sequence came from a woman between 25 and 40 years old with COVID-19, enrolled during active disease. This chain links TRBV30 with TRBJ2-7; 9 nucleotides agree with TRBD2. The specimen was peripheral blood. CDR3 DNA sequence: TGTGCCTGGAGTGTCACTAGCGGGTCCTACGAGCAGTACTTC. Its protein is CAWSVTSGSYEQYF.